Listed here is a single T cell receptor beta chain. Its antigen is currently unknown. With 60 Vbeta and 13 Jbeta primers, the PCR was carried out. Assay used: immunoSEQ multiplex PCR; TCRdb lists only in-frame clones, some missing. In all, the sample yields roughly 69,000 clones. These data are taken from a study of cytomegalovirus exposure and HLA in healthy donors. General study points: Earlier results showed most TCR beta V segments being productive about 87% or about 30% of the time. Rare TCR sequences predominated, though certain public TCRs were found in many donors.

The TCR was taken from a young woman in good health and CMV-seronegative. The sequenced sample consisted of PBMCs.

CDR3 DNA: TGTGCCAGCAGCTTTCAGATGAACACTGAAGCTTTCTTT. The encoded protein is CASSFQMNTEAFF. V and J are TRBV7-3 and TRBJ1-1, with D hard to call. Trimming took 3 bases from V and 0 from J, leaving 5 bases between them. This CDR3 is 13 amino acids long. Germline assignment: CDR1 SGHTA and CDR2 FQGTGA.